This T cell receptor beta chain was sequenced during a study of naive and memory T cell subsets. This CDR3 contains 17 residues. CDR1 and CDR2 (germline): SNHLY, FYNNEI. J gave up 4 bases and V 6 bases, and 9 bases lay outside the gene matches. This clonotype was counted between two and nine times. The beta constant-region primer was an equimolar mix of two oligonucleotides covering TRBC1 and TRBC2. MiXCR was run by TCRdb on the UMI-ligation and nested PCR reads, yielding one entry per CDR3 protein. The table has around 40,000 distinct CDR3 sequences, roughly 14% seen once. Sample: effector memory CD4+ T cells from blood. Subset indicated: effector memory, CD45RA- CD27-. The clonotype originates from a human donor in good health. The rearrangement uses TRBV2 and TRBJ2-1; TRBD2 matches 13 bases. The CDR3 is CASSPETSGRFYNEQFF. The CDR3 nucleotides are TGTGCCAGCAGCCCCGAGACTAGCGGGAGGTTTTACAATGAGCAGTTCTTC.